Presented here are 30 T cell receptor beta chains from one specimen sequenced in a study of long-term antiretroviral therapy in people with HIV. Survey level was the resolution at which the v3.0 immunoSEQ assay ran. The table came from immunoSEQ multiplex PCR; TCRdb's copy has only in-frame clones and leaves some out. The table shows fewer than 30,000 clones, with about four fifths occurring only once. The sequencing used unsorted PBMCs, collected 0.7 years before starting antiretroviral therapy. The receptors shown here come from a man aged 30 to 39 with HIV.

Concerning this clone itself: At one boundary the junction diverges from the germline segment, which might be a read error. This chain joins TRBV7-7 and TRBJ2-2; D is perhaps TRBD1 (6 bases). CDR1 SSHAT and CDR2 FNYEAQ come from the germline V gene (reference sequence). The CDR3 runs 17 residues. CDR3 bases: TGTGCTAGCAGTCCCCCCGAAATGGGGGCGGACACCGGGGAGCTGTTTTTT. Its protein is CASSPPEMGADTGELFF.

This clone was recorded once. V and J are TRBV6-1 and TRBJ2-7, with unresolved D. The CDR3 is 10 amino acids. CDR1 and CDR2 (germline): MNHNS, SASEGT. The V end was cut by 8 bases, the J end by 7 bases, with 9 bases between. CDR3 sequence reads: CASGMPEQYF. CDR3 in DNA: TGTGCCAGCGGCATGCCTGAGCAGTACTTC.

The rearrangement uses TRBV5-1 and TRBJ2-7; 9 nucleotides match TRBD2. CDR1 SGHRS and CDR2 YFSETQ come from the germline V gene. J lost 3 bases, V lost 7 bases, and 11 bases had no gene match. The CDR3 runs to 15 residues. The CDR3 protein is CASGWGTSQNYEQYF. In DNA, the CDR3 is TGCGCCAGCGGGTGGGGGACTAGCCAGAACTACGAGCAGTACTTC.

This clone appeared a single time. The genes are TRBV4-1 and TRBJ1-2; 9 bases line up with TRBD1. This CDR3 has 15 residues. Germline V CDR1 and CDR2: MGHRA, YSYEKL. With V trimmed by 3 bases and J by 2 bases, 4 bases remained unmatched. The CDR3 is CASSHPGQGNYGYTF. The CDR3 coding sequence is TGCGCCAGCAGCCACCCGGGACAGGGAAACTATGGCTACACCTTC.

The rearrangement uses TRBV6-5 and TRBJ1-6, with D maybe TRBD1 (5 bases). The V gene lost 5 bases and the J gene lost 10 bases, with 18 bases spanning the gap. CDR1 and CDR2 (germline): MNHEY, SVGAGI. This CDR3 is 15 amino acids long. The CDR3 DNA is TGTGCCAGCAGTACGGGGACCGGGACTTTGTCACCCCTCCACTTT. Translated, it gives CASSTGTGTLSPLHF.

The chain uses TRBV27 and TRBJ2-1, with TRBD2 matching 8 bases. In germline, CDR1 is MNHEY, CDR2 SMNVEV (reference sequence). The CDR3 contains 16 residues. J gave up 6 bases and V 4 bases, and 11 bases lay outside the gene matches. CDR3 nucleotides: TGTGCCAGCAGTTACTTAGCGGGACAAACCCCCAATGAGCAGTTCTTC. Protein sequence: CASSYLAGQTPNEQFF.

CDR3 nucleotide sequence: TGTGCCAGCACCGAAGGTTCCTATAGGCAGTACTTC. It translates to CASTEGSYRQYF. This chain joins TRBV6-1 and TRBJ2-7; D uncertain. The CDR3 is 12 amino acids. Germline values: CDR1 MNHNS, CDR2 SASEGT. The germline V and J ends were trimmed by 7 bases and 9 bases, with 16 bases remaining between them.

The chain has TRBV2 and TRBJ1-4, with a weak D call TRBD1 (6 bases). The germline V gene has CDR1 SNHLY and CDR2 FYNNEI. This CDR3 comprises 15 residues. V was cut by 5 bases and J by 0 bases, with 10 bases left in between. The CDR3 is CASSKDRSTNEKLFF. The CDR3 bases are TGTGCCAGCAGTAAAGACAGGTCAACTAATGAAAAACTGTTTTTT.

This chain links TRBV11-2 with TRBJ2-1; 7 bases align to TRBD1. Germline lookup yields CDR1 SGHAT and CDR2 FQNNGV. The CDR3 is made up of 16 amino acids. V was clipped by 3 bases and J by 6 bases; unmatched bases: 11. CDR3 protein: CASSFRETGYGNEQFF. The CDR3, as DNA: TGTGCCAGCAGCTTCCGCGAGACAGGGTACGGCAATGAGCAGTTCTTC.

J is TRBJ1-5 and V is TRBV28, with D tentatively TRBD1 (5 bases). CDR3 length equals 16 residues. V gave up 6 bases and J gave up 4 bases, with 19 bases separating them. Germline V CDR1 and CDR2: MDHEN, SYDVKM. In DNA form, the CDR3 reads TGTGCCAGCAGCCGGGGCATACCCGAACCAAATCAGCCCCAGCATTTT. Protein: CASSRGIPEPNQPQHF.

This chain connects TRBV7-2 to TRBJ2-5; 8 bases agree with TRBD1. V trimming: 5 bases; J trimming: 7 bases; junction bases outside the gene matches: 12. Germline V gives CDR1 SGHTA, CDR2 FQGNSA. This CDR3 contains 15 residues. CDR3 loop: CASSPPQGARGTQYF. The CDR3 DNA is TGTGCCAGCAGCCCGCCTCAGGGGGCGCGTGGGACCCAGTACTTC.

The CDR3 bases are TGTGCCAGCAGTGAACCCACGCGGGCCCCCTACGAGCAGTACTTC. Residues: CASSEPTRAPYEQYF. The chain joins TRBV25-1 to TRBJ2-7; the D gene is possibly TRBD2 (5 bases). The germline V gene encodes CDR1 MGHDK and CDR2 SYGVNS. This CDR3 region has 15 residues. V gave up 2 bases and J gave up 2 bases, with 13 bases separating them.

DNA of the CDR3: TGTGCCAGCAGCTTCAGGGGTTGGGAAGCTTTCTTT. This encodes CASSFRGWEAFF. The V call is TRBV7-9, the J call TRBJ1-1; D is possibly TRBD1 (6 bases). Germline V gene data show CDR1 as SEHNR and CDR2 as FQNEAQ (reference sequence). The CDR3 spans 12 residues. Trimming cost V 3 bases and J 8 bases, with 10 bases left between them.

The chain employs TRBV7-6 and TRBJ1-3; D is possibly TRBD1 (5 bases). The CDR3 spans 16 residues. Looked up from germline, CDR1 is SGHVS and CDR2 is FNYEAQ. Between the trimmed V and J ends, which lost 5 bases and 2 bases, there was a span of 16 bases. The DNA for the CDR3 is TGTGCCAGCAGCCTTACCCTCACAGGAACTGGAAACACCATATATTTT. Amino acid sequence: CASSLTLTGTGNTIYF. The complete variable domain, with remaining parts taken from reference TRBV7-6 and TRBJ1-3, reads GAGVSQSPRYKVTKRGQDVALRCDPISGHVSLYWYRQALGQGPEFLTYFNYEAQQDKSGLPNDRFSAERPEGSISTLTIQRTEQRDSAMYRCASSLTLTGTGNTIYFGEGSWLTVV.

The rearrangement links TRBV28 to TRBJ2-7; 7 bases fit TRBD1. V shed 3 bases, J shed 3 bases, and the junction held 5 bases outside the gene matches. The CDR3 spans 14 residues. Per germline, CDR1 MDHEN and CDR2 SYDVKM. The CDR3 region is CASSFLTGLYEQYF. CDR3 DNA: TGTGCCAGCAGTTTTTTGACAGGGCTCTACGAGCAGTACTTC.

The CDR3: CASSLAGAAYEQYF. The CDR3, as DNA: TGTGCCAGCAGCTTGGCGGGGGCCGCCTACGAGCAGTACTTC. This sequence joins TRBV7-2 and TRBJ2-7, with D possibly TRBD2 on 7 matching bases. From germline, CDR1 is SGHTA and CDR2 FQGNSA. The CDR3 extends over 14 amino acids. Between the trimmed V and J ends, which lost 3 bases and 2 bases, there was a span of 11 bases.

The chain uses TRBV7-9 and TRBJ2-3; unclear D gene. Trimming cost V 0 bases and J 6 bases, with 4 bases left between them. The CDR3 is 12 amino acids. Germline V CDR1 and CDR2: SEHNR, FQNEAQ (reference sequence). The DNA for the CDR3 is TGTGCCAGCAGCTTAGCGGCGGATACGCAGTATTTT. It translates to CASSLAADTQYF. Full variable domain (outside the CDR3, taken from reference TRBV7-9 and TRBJ2-3): DTGVSQNPRHKITKRGQNVTFRCDPISEHNRLYWYRQTLGQGPEFLTYFQNEAQLEKSRLLSDRFSAERPKGSFSTLEIQRTEQGDSAMYLCASSLAADTQYFGPGTRLTVL.

CDR3 in DNA: TGCAGCGTTGGGCCCCAGGGGGCTGAGTATGGCTACACCTTC. It translates to CSVGPQGAEYGYTF. The chain couples TRBV29-1 to TRBJ1-2; 8 bases map to TRBD1. This CDR3 contains 14 residues. In germline, CDR1 is SQVTM, CDR2 ANQGSEA. The junction had 9 bases not matched to a gene; V was cut back by 4 bases and J by 5 bases.

The chain links TRBV7-2 to TRBJ1-1; D gene ambiguous. V lost 2 bases, J lost 1 base, and 11 bases lay in between. Germline CDR1 reads SGHTA; CDR2 reads FQGNSA. The CDR3 length is 15 residues. The CDR3 DNA follows: TGTGCCAGCAGCTTAACGGGGAACGGGAACACTGAAGCTTTCTTT. Translation gives CASSLTGNGNTEAFF.

The V and J genes are TRBV6-4 and TRBJ1-6; D uncertain. The CDR3 consists of 12 residues. Germline CDR1 is MRHNA and CDR2 is SNTAGT. Trimming stripped 9 bases from V and 14 bases from J, with 17 bases between. The CDR3 DNA is TGTGCCAGATACATTCACCCCTCGGCCCTCCACTTT. This codes for CARYIHPSALHF.

V and J are TRBV29-1 and TRBJ2-1; possible D gene TRBD1, 6 bases. The V and J ends lost 3 bases and 6 bases respectively, with 12 bases between them. The CDR3 is 13 amino acids. Germline loops: CDR1 SQVTM, CDR2 ANQGSEA. The CDR3 DNA reads TGCAGCGTTGAGGGGGCGGGTGGCAATGAGCAGTTCTTC. It codes for CSVEGAGGNEQFF.

The rearrangement uses TRBV30 and TRBJ2-7, with a possible D match to TRBD1 (6 bases). Trimming removed 3 bases from V and 4 bases from J, with 22 bases in between. Germline assignment: CDR1 GTSNPN and CDR2 SVGIG (reference sequence). The CDR3 is 16 residues long. CDR3 coding DNA: TGTGCCTGGAGCGGCCCTACAGGGATTAGACTATACGAGCAGTACTTC. Amino acids: CAWSGPTGIRLYEQYF.

In its sample, this clone was seen once. The chain couples TRBV19 to TRBJ2-3; 11 nucleotides align to TRBD2. After removal of 1 base from V and 4 bases from J, the junction contained 7 bases not matched to a gene. Germline V gene data show CDR1 as LNHDA and CDR2 as SQIVND (reference sequence). CDR3 length: 17 residues. The CDR3 loop is CASSIVLLAGASDTQYF. DNA for the CDR3: TGTGCCAGTAGTATAGTATTACTAGCGGGAGCTTCAGATACGCAGTATTTT.

The sample holds a few counts of this clone. The genes are TRBV27 and TRBJ2-1, with 8 positions matching TRBD2. Germline V gene sequence: CDR1 MNHEY, CDR2 SMNVEV (reference sequence). Germline trimming cut 1 base from V and 5 bases from J; bases unmatched to any gene: 1. The CDR3 runs to 14 residues. CDR3: CASSLLLADNEQFF. CDR3 nucleotides: TGTGCCAGCAGTTTATTACTAGCGGACAATGAGCAGTTCTTC.

CDR3 nucleotide sequence: TGTGCCAGCAGCGTAGCCTGGACAGGGAATACCTACAATGAGCAGTTCTTC. Translating it yields CASSVAWTGNTYNEQFF. The chain uses TRBV9 and TRBJ2-1, with TRBD1 identical over 8 bases. Germline assignment: CDR1 SGDLS and CDR2 YYNGEE. This CDR3 has 17 residues. J gave up 2 bases and V 0 bases, and 7 bases lay outside the gene matches.

This clone was picked up a small number of times. The rearrangement uses TRBV27 and TRBJ2-7; TRBD2 is a possible D gene (5 bases). The germline gives CDR1 MNHEY, CDR2 SMNVEV (reference sequence). V dropped 9 bases and J dropped 2 bases, with 26 bases sitting between them. The CDR3 runs to 17 residues. The CDR3 nucleotides read TGTGCCAGTTCCCTTAACCGCGAGGGCACAAAGCCCTACGAGCAGTACTTC. It codes for CASSLNREGTKPYEQYF.

V is TRBV28 and J is TRBJ2-7; D might be TRBD1 or TRBD2, each matching 5 bases. The length of the CDR3 is 16 residues. Germline V CDR1 and CDR2: MDHEN, SYDVKM. V was clipped by 3 bases and J by 2 bases, with 17 bases between them. The CDR3 is CASSFPPVGPAYEQYF. The CDR3 DNA reads TGTGCCAGCAGTTTCCCCCCGGTGGGACCGGCCTACGAGCAGTACTTC.

A few counts support this clone. The chain employs TRBV11-2 and TRBJ1-1; TRBD1 is a possible D gene (6 bases). This CDR3 comprises 14 residues. Per the germline V gene, CDR1 is SGHAT and CDR2 is FQNNGV. V lost 5 bases to trimming and J lost 7 bases, with 17 bases between them. CDR3: CASSAWGALNEAFF. CDR3 in DNA: TGTGCCAGCAGCGCCTGGGGGGCTCTGAATGAAGCTTTCTTT.

A note on this clone: At one end the junction does not follow the germline gene, possibly because of a read error. This sequence joins TRBV7-2 and TRBJ2-7; TRBD1 matches 7 bases. Germline assignment: CDR1 SGHTA and CDR2 FQGNSA. The CDR3 extends over 12 amino acids. The DNA for the CDR3 is TGTGCCAGCAGCTCCCCGCCCGGGACAGTAACGTTC. Its translation: CASSSPPGTVTF.

The rearrangement links TRBV5-5 to TRBJ2-2, with 8 positions matching TRBD1. This CDR3 has 14 amino acids. The junction had 6 bases not matched to a gene; V was cut back by 4 bases and J by 7 bases. CDR1 SGHKS and CDR2 YYEKEE come from the germline V gene (reference sequence). The CDR3 nucleotides read TGTGCCAGCAGCGCTCAGGGGGCCAGCGGGGAGCTGTTTTTT. Its protein product is CASSAQGASGELFF.